Detailed here is one T cell receptor (beta chain). This record belongs to a study of blood T cell repertoires in COVID-19. Study-wide background: Researchers got acute and convalescent COVID-19 samples from the United States, Italy and Spain. Sample material is recorded as cDNA or gDNA derived from T cells, B-cell-depleted T cells, or PBMCs.

Original data processing: Quantification of nucleated cells was approximated via reference gene primer amplification. Some clones are missing from TCRdb's copy, which holds only in-frame ones; the method was immunoSEQ multiplex PCR. That table gives V, J and clone size, and the DNA gave D and trimming. The sample contains some 77,000 clones, roughly 85% of which appear only once. Germline V gene lookup returns CDR1 SGDLS and CDR2 YYNGEE. The junction had 9 bases not matched to a gene; V was cut back by 4 bases and J by 3 bases. The CDR3 runs 16 residues. This TCR was sampled from a man under 40 with acute or convalescent COVID-19. The sample was peripheral blood. J is TRBJ2-2 and V is TRBV9; 7 bases agree with TRBD2. CDR3: CASSTTSAPDTGELFF. The CDR3 nucleotides read TGTGCCAGCAGCACAACTAGCGCTCCCGACACCGGGGAGCTGTTTTTT.